This T cell receptor (beta chain) was documented in a study of cytomegalovirus exposure and HLA in healthy donors. This CDR3 contains 15 residues. Germline CDR1 and CDR2: SGHRS and YFSETQ. Trimming left V 4 bases short and J 1 base short, with 15 bases between. Vbeta (60) and Jbeta (13) primers were used in the PCR. Produced via immunoSEQ multiplex PCR; TCRdb's table is partial and in-frame only. Of some 200,000 clones listed, approximately 88% were seen once; the top ten hold 2.6%. The specimen was PBMCs. The chain has TRBV5-1 and TRBJ2-7; tentatively, D is TRBD1 (6 bases). This clonotype was sampled from a woman aged 45-60 years in good health and CMV-seropositive. The CDR3 is CASSQGGSRSYEQYF. CDR3 DNA: TGCGCCAGCAGCCAAGGGGGTTCCCGATCCTACGAGCAGTACTTC.